Presented here are 10 T cell receptor beta chains from one specimen sequenced in a study of T cell responses to AZD1222 COVID-19 vaccine. Data came from immunoSEQ multiplex PCR; TCRdb stores just in-frame clones and leaves some out. The sample holds roughly 180,000 clones, roughly nine tenths seen once. The specimen was peripheral blood, collected 28 days after the second AZD1222 dose. Source of these receptors: an adult who received the AZD1222 COVID-19 vaccine.

The CDR3 here is CASSSGTAGNTIYF. As DNA, the CDR3 is TGTGCCAGCAGCTCCGGGACAGCAGGAAACACCATATATTTT. The chain carries TRBV13 and TRBJ1-3; 7 nucleotides agree with TRBD1. Germline V gene sequence: CDR1 PRHDT, CDR2 FYEKMQ (reference sequence). V lost 4 bases to trimming and J lost 4 bases; unmatched junction nucleotides: 4. CDR3 size: 14 residues.

The J gene is TRBJ2-7, the V gene TRBV19; a weak D match, TRBD1 (5 bases). CDR1 LNHDA and CDR2 SQIVND come from the germline V gene (reference sequence). V lost 3 bases and J 0 bases, leaving 12 bases between the germline ends. CDR3 size: 15 residues. The CDR3 here is CASSMNRMSSYEQYF. CDR3 DNA: TGTGCCAGTAGTATGAACAGGATGAGCTCCTACGAGCAGTACTTC.

V usage is TRBV5-1 and J usage is TRBJ2-1; TRBD2 is a possible D gene (5 bases). The germline V gene encodes CDR1 SGHRS and CDR2 YFSETQ. V was trimmed by 3 bases and J by 4 bases, leaving 14 bases between them. There are 15 residues in the CDR3. The DNA of the CDR3 is TGCGCCAGCAGCTCCTTAGCGAATTCGTACAATGAGCAGTTCTTC. This gives the protein CASSSLANSYNEQFF.

The chain joins TRBV28 to TRBJ1-5; 7 positions match TRBD1. Germline CDR1 reads MDHEN; CDR2 reads SYDVKM. CDR3 length: 16 amino acids. After removal of 0 bases from V and 4 bases from J, the junction contained 6 bases not matched to a gene. The DNA of the CDR3 is TGTGCCAGCAGTTTATGGGGCAGGGGGGATAATCAGCCCCAGCATTTT. Encoded protein: CASSLWGRGDNQPQHF.

The chain carries TRBV18 and TRBJ2-7; D call uncertain. Germline V gives CDR1 KGHSH, CDR2 LQKENI. The CDR3 contains 11 residues. Between the trimmed V and J ends, which lost 5 bases and 0 bases, there was a span of 2 bases. CDR3 sequence: CASSDSYEQYF. The CDR3 coding sequence is TGTGCCAGCTCAGACTCCTACGAGCAGTACTTC.

The chain couples TRBV2 to TRBJ1-2, with D unclear. The germline V gene has CDR1 SNHLY and CDR2 FYNNEI. Trimming pared 4 bases from V and 1 base from J, leaving 4 bases between. The CDR3 has 12 amino acids. CDR3 sequence (DNA): TGTGCCAGCAGTGTAATTAACTATGGCTACACCTTC. Amino acids: CASSVINYGYTF.

The DNA of the CDR3 is TGTGCCACCAGTGACGAAGGTGGGGAGGGCTACACCTTC. Translating gives CATSDEGGEGYTF. V is TRBV24-1 and J is TRBJ1-2, with unresolved D. Germline values: CDR1 KGHDR, CDR2 SFDVKD. This CDR3 contains 13 residues. The V end was cut by 4 bases, the J end by 8 bases, with 13 bases between.

The gene calls are TRBV28 and TRBJ2-1; D remains unclear. The CDR3 is made up of 17 amino acids. CDR1 and CDR2 from the germline V gene are MDHEN and SYDVKM. Trimming left V 6 bases short and J 4 bases short, with 22 bases between. CDR3 region: CASRKRTVAGPYNEQFF. The CDR3 DNA reads as TGTGCCAGCAGAAAACGGACCGTGGCAGGACCTTACAATGAGCAGTTCTTC.

V gene TRBV28 combines with J gene TRBJ1-1; D might be TRBD1 (5 bases). With 9 bases removed from V and 0 bases from J, the gap between germline ends came to 23 bases. This CDR3 comprises 17 residues. CDR1 MDHEN and CDR2 SYDVKM come from the germline V gene. DNA of the CDR3: TGTGCCAGTACTCCTTCAGGGAAGAATCCTATGAACACTGAAGCTTTCTTT. This translates into CASTPSGKNPMNTEAFF.

The V gene is TRBV28, the J gene TRBJ1-5, with D unclear. The CDR3 has 15 residues. CDR1 and CDR2 (germline): MDHEN, SYDVKM. V lost 7 bases to trimming and J lost 6 bases, with 19 bases between them. The CDR3 coding sequence is TGTGCCAGCACCGAAGCCCAGTTTGGGAGTCAGCCCCAGCATTTT. As protein: CASTEAQFGSQPQHF.